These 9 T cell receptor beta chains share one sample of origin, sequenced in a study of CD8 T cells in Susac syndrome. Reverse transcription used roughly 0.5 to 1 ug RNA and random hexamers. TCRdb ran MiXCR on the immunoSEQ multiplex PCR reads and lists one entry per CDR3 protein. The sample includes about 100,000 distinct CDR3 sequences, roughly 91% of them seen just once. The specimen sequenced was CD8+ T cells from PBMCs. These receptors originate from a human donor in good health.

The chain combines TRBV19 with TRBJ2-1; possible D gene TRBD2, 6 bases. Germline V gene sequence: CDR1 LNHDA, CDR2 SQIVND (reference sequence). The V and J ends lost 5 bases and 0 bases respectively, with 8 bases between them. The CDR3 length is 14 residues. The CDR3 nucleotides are TGTGCCAGTAGTGGGGGGAGCTCCTACAATGAGCAGTTCTTC. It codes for CASSGGSSYNEQFF.

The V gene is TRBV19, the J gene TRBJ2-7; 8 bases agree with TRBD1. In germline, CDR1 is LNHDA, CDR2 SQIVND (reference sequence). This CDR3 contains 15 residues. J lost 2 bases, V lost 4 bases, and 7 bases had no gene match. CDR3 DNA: TGTGCCAGTAGTACCCGGGACAGGCCCACCTACGAGCAGTACTTC. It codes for CASSTRDRPTYEQYF. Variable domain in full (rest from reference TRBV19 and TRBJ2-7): DGGITQSPKYLFRKEGQNVTLSCEQNLNHDAMYWYRQDPGQGLRLIYYSQIVNDFQKGDIAEGYSVSREKKESFPLTVTSAQKNPTAFYLCASSTRDRPTYEQYFGPGTRLTVT.

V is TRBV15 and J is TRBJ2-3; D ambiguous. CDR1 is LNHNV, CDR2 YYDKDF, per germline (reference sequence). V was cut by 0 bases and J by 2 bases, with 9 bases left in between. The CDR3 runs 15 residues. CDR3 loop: CATSRDRTHTDTQYF. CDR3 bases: TGTGCCACCAGCAGAGATAGAACTCACACAGATACGCAGTATTTT.

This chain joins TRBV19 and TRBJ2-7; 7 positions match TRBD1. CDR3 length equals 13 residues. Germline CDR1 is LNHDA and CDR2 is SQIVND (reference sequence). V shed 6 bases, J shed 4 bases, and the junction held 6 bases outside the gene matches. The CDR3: CASRTGQFYEQYF. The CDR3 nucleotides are TGTGCCAGTAGGACGGGACAGTTTTACGAGCAGTACTTC. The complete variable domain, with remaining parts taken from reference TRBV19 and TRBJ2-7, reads DGGITQSPKYLFRKEGQNVTLSCEQNLNHDAMYWYRQDPGQGLRLIYYSQIVNDFQKGDIAEGYSVSREKKESFPLTVTSAQKNPTAFYLCASRTGQFYEQYFGPGTRLTVT.

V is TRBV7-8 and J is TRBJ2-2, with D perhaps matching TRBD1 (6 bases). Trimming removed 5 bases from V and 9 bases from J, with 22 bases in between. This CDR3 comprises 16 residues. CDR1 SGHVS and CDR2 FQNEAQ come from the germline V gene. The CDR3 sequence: CASSGASIQGHRELFF. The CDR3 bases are TGTGCCAGCAGCGGGGCATCGATACAGGGCCACCGGGAGCTGTTTTTT.

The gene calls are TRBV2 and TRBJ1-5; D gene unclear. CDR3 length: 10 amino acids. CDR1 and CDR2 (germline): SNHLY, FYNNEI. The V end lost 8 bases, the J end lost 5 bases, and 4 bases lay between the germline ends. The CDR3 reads CASGDQPQHF. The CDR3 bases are TGTGCCAGCGGCGATCAGCCCCAGCATTTT. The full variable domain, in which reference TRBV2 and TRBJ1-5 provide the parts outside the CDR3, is EPEVTQTPSHQVTQMGQEVILRCVPISNHLYFYWYRQILGQKVEFLVSFYNNEISEKSEIFDDQFSVERPDGSNFTLKIRSTKLEDSAMYFCASGDQPQHFGDGTRLSIL.

The CDR3 protein is CAWSKLAGYNEQFF. The DNA for the CDR3 is TGTGCCTGGAGTAAACTAGCGGGATACAATGAGCAGTTCTTC. The chain has TRBV30 and TRBJ2-1; TRBD2 aligns across 10 bases. The CDR3 has 14 residues. Trimming cost V 2 bases and J 4 bases; bases outside gene matches: 2. CDR1 is GTSNPN, CDR2 SVGIG, per germline (reference sequence).

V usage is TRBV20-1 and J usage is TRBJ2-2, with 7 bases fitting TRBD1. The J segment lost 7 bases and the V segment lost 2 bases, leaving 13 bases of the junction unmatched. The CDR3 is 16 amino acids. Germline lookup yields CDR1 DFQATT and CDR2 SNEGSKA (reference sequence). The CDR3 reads CSARSSGTERFGELFF. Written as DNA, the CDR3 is TGCAGTGCTAGATCTTCCGGGACAGAGCGATTCGGGGAGCTGTTTTTT.

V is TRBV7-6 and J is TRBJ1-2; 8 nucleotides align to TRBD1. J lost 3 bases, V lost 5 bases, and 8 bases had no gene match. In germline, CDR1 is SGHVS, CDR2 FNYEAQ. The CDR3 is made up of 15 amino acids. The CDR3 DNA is TGTGCCAGCAGCCCCGGGACAGGTGTTGACTATGGCTACACCTTC. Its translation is CASSPGTGVDYGYTF.